These 20 T cell receptor beta chains came from one sample sequenced in a study of blood T cells in healthy people across ages. The second PCR ran roughly 6 to 11 cycles with a sample-barcoded 5' primer and J-beta primers. TCRdb re-derived calls from the 5' RACE reads in MiXCR, one entry per CDR3 protein. The sample contains about 1.4 million distinct CDR3 sequences, 55% to 75% of which appear only once. The sample taken for sequencing was blood. These receptors came from a man in his late teens or twenties in good health.

The genes are TRBV6-5 and TRBJ2-7; no reliable D call. In germline, CDR1 is MNHEY, CDR2 SVGAGI. This CDR3 contains 14 residues. V lost 0 bases to trimming and J lost 1 base, with 7 bases between them. CDR3 in DNA: TGTGCCAGCAGTTACTCAACGGCTTCCTACGAGCAGTACTTC. This encodes CASSYSTASYEQYF.

This sequence joins TRBV15 and TRBJ2-5; D perhaps matches TRBD2 (5 bases). The better agreement between TRBJ2-7 and the DNA end casts doubt on the J call. The length of the CDR3 is 12 residues. Germline CDR1 is LNHNV and CDR2 is YYDKDF (reference sequence). The CDR3: CATSFGSDEQYF. In nucleotides, the CDR3 is TGTGCCACCAGCTTCGGTAGCGACGAGCAGTACTTC.

The V gene is TRBV29-1, the J gene TRBJ2-1, with 8 bases lining up with TRBD1. V shed 6 bases, J shed 4 bases, and the junction held 8 bases outside the gene matches. The CDR3 sequence is 14 residues long. Germline V lookup: CDR1 SQVTM, CDR2 ANQGSEA. The CDR3 bases are TGCAGCGTAAACGGACAGGGTCTTTACAATGAGCAGTTCTTC. This translates into CSVNGQGLYNEQFF.

J is TRBJ1-4 and V is TRBV4-3; D unresolved. This CDR3 is built from 15 residues. Trimming removed 0 bases at V and 11 bases at J, with 16 bases between. CDR1 and CDR2 (germline): LGHNA, YSLEER. This chain's CDR3 is CASSQDYVVVGKLFF. The DNA of the CDR3 is TGCGCCAGCAGCCAAGATTATGTGGTAGTCGGGAAACTGTTTTTT.

The chain combines TRBV4-1 with TRBJ2-1; maybe TRBD2 (5 bases). Matching the DNA end better, TRBJ2-7 makes the J call doubtful. Germline V gene data show CDR1 as MGHRA and CDR2 as YSYEKL. The CDR3 is made up of 13 amino acids. The CDR3 loop reads CASSQAEGFEQYF. The DNA of the CDR3 is TGCGCCAGCAGCCAAGCAGAGGGATTTGAGCAGTACTTC.

The chain uses TRBV19 and TRBJ2-7; 7 nucleotides agree with TRBD1. CDR3 size: 15 residues. Germline lookup yields CDR1 LNHDA and CDR2 SQIVND (reference sequence). Losses at the gene ends were 5 bases for V and 0 bases for J; bases not matched to a gene: 7. CDR3 DNA sequence: TGTGCCAGTAGTGGAACCGGGACAGACTCCTACGAGCAGTACTTC. Amino acids: CASSGTGTDSYEQYF.

This clonotype was seen more than once but under ten times. The J gene is TRBJ1-1, the V gene TRBV12-3 or TRBV12-4; no definite D call. With 7 bases removed from V and 6 bases from J, the gap between germline ends came to 12 bases. The CDR3 spans 12 residues. The CDR3 loop reads CASTLGQAEAFF. In DNA form, the CDR3 reads TGTGCCAGCACCTTAGGGCAGGCTGAAGCTTTCTTT.

There are a few counts of this clonotype. The genes are TRBV12-3 or TRBV12-4 and TRBJ2-5; D might be TRBD1 (5 bases). CDR3 size: 12 residues. The germline V and J ends were trimmed by 3 bases and 11 bases, with 13 bases remaining between them. The CDR3 reads CASSFADRSQYF. The CDR3, as DNA: TGTGCCAGCAGTTTCGCCGACAGATCGCAGTACTTC.

CDR3 bases: TGTGCCAGCAGTGCTTGGAACAGGGGGATAACCTACGAGCAGTACTTC. Translated, it gives CASSAWNRGITYEQYF. The chain carries TRBV28 and TRBJ2-7; 8 bases map to TRBD1. Germline V gives CDR1 MDHEN, CDR2 SYDVKM. The CDR3 is 16 residues long. With V trimmed by 5 bases and J by 2 bases, 11 bases remained unmatched. Looking up the rest from reference TRBV28 and TRBJ2-7 gives the full variable domain: DVKVTQSSRYLVKRTGEKVFLECVQDMDHENMFWYRQDPGLGLRLIYFSYDVKMKEKGDIPEGYSVSREKKERFSLILESASTNQTSMYLCASSAWNRGITYEQYFGPGTRLTVT.

The V call is TRBV28, the J call TRBJ2-7, with a weak D call TRBD1 (5 bases). Germline V lookup: CDR1 MDHEN, CDR2 SYDVKM. Trimming took off 8 bases at V and 6 bases at J, with 14 bases between the two ends. The CDR3 extends over 12 amino acids. The CDR3 loop reads CASSLVRVEQYF. CDR3 nucleotide sequence: TGTGCCAGCTCTTTAGTCAGGGTCGAGCAGTACTTC.

The rearrangement links TRBV18 to TRBJ1-5, with D maybe TRBD1 (6 bases). The CDR3 length is 17 residues. The germline V and J ends were trimmed by 1 base and 3 bases, with 16 bases remaining between them. The germline V gene has CDR1 KGHSH and CDR2 LQKENI. The CDR3 DNA reads as TGTGCCAGCTCACCACAATGGTCAGGGGACCTCAATCAGCCCCAGCATTTT. The encoded protein is CASSPQWSGDLNQPQHF.

This rearrangement joins TRBV6-2 or TRBV6-3 to TRBJ2-3; D not certain. CDR3 length: 14 residues. V was trimmed by 5 bases and J by 4 bases, leaving 13 bases between them. The germline V gene encodes CDR1 MNHEY and CDR2 SVGEGT. CDR3 bases: TGTGCCAGCAGTCCTTCCGCGCCGGCAGATACGCAGTATTTT. Translation gives CASSPSAPADTQYF.

In this sample, this clonotype turned up a few times. This chain joins TRBV20-1 and TRBJ2-5, with TRBD2 matching 16 bases. This CDR3 comprises 16 residues. Germline assignment: CDR1 DFQATT and CDR2 SNEGSKA (reference sequence). The J segment lost 5 bases and the V segment lost 7 bases, leaving 10 bases of the junction unmatched. CDR3 DNA: TGCAGTGTTGGGACTAGCGGGAGGGCCAGACTGGAGACCCAGTACTTC. Its translation is CSVGTSGRARLETQYF.

The CDR3 region is CASSLIGLAGVQETQYF. The CDR3 DNA reads as TGTGCCAGCAGCTTAATAGGACTAGCGGGGGTCCAAGAGACCCAGTACTTC. This rearrangement joins TRBV7-9 to TRBJ2-5; 13 nucleotides align to TRBD2. The junction had 4 bases not matched to a gene; V was cut back by 2 bases and J by 1 base. The length of the CDR3 is 17 residues. In germline, CDR1 is SEHNR, CDR2 FQNEAQ (reference sequence).

This clonotype occurred a few times. The V call is TRBV27, the J call TRBJ2-7; D possibly corresponds to TRBD1 (6 bases). The V end lost 5 bases, the J end lost 3 bases, and 11 bases lay between the germline ends. This CDR3 is 13 amino acids long. Germline CDR1 is MNHEY and CDR2 is SMNVEV (reference sequence). The CDR3 spells CASSAGQHYEQYF. Written as DNA, the CDR3 is TGTGCCAGCAGTGCTGGACAGCACTACGAGCAGTACTTC.

The chain employs TRBV7-2 and TRBJ2-5; TRBD2 matches 8 bases. Looked up from germline, CDR1 is SGHTA and CDR2 is FQGNSA. This CDR3 contains 15 residues. Trimming cost V 6 bases and J 5 bases; bases outside gene matches: 11. CDR3 residues: CASRSNRGGVETQYF. For the CDR3, the DNA is TGTGCCAGCAGATCCAATCGGGGGGGCGTGGAGACCCAGTACTTC. The variable domain in full, with the rest retrieved from reference TRBV7-2 and TRBJ2-5, is GAGVSQSPSNKVTEKGKDVELRCDPISGHTALYWYRQSLGQGLEFLIYFQGNSAPDKSGLPSDRFSAERTGGSVSTLTIQRTQQEDSAVYLCASRSNRGGVETQYFGPGTRLLVL.

The rearrangement links TRBV20-1 to TRBJ1-5; D gene ambiguous. The germline gives CDR1 DFQATT, CDR2 SNEGSKA (reference sequence). The CDR3 runs to 15 residues. The germline V and J ends were trimmed by 0 bases and 0 bases, with 9 bases remaining between them. CDR3 sequence (DNA): TGCAGTGCTAGAGATTTCAGGAATAGCAATCAGCCCCAGCATTTT. Translated: CSARDFRNSNQPQHF.

The chain employs TRBV6-2 or TRBV6-3 and TRBJ1-2; tentatively, D is TRBD1 (5 bases). CDR1 and CDR2 (germline): MNHEY, SVGEGT. There are 14 residues in the CDR3. Trimming cost V 2 bases and J 6 bases, with 13 bases left between them. CDR3 sequence (DNA): TGTGCCAGCAGTTACAGGACAATAGAAAATGGCTACACCTTC. This translates into CASSYRTIENGYTF.

This clonotype was seen a single time. This chain joins TRBV7-2 and TRBJ2-1, with 7 bases aligning to TRBD2. The J segment lost 12 bases and the V segment lost 2 bases, leaving 25 bases of the junction unmatched. The CDR3 totals 19 residues. Germline V gene data show CDR1 as SGHTA and CDR2 as FQGNSA. The CDR3 DNA is TGTGCCAGCAGCTTACGGCCCCCTTACGGGGGGTTTAACACAGATACGCAGTTCTTC. Translated: CASSLRPPYGGFNTDTQFF.

The V gene is TRBV29-1, the J gene TRBJ2-7, with 11 bases that match TRBD1. With V trimmed by 8 bases and J by 7 bases, 19 bases remained unmatched. Germline assignment: CDR1 SQVTM and CDR2 ANQGSEA. The CDR3 runs 16 residues. In DNA, the CDR3 is TGCAGCTACTGGGGAGAATTTGGACAGGGGGCAGGTGAGCAGTACTTC. This encodes CSYWGEFGQGAGEQYF.